This section outlines one T cell receptor (beta chain) sequence together with its context. Its target is not known. This entry comes from a study of OX40 agonist ivuxolimab in advanced cancers. Study-wide points: No determination was made of the antigen specificity of the expanded peripheral T cells.

Using immunoSEQ multiplex PCR, the repertoire was profiled, and TCRdb retains in-frame clones only, with some absent. The sample lists 60,000 to 100,000 clones, under 90% occurring once. CDR1 and CDR2 from the germline V gene are SQVTM and ANQGSEA. This CDR3 contains 13 residues. V lost 6 bases and J 1 base, leaving 10 bases between the germline ends. The sample here was CD4+ or CD8+ T cells sorted from blood, taken in a trial of the OX40 agonist ivuxolimab. The chain combines TRBV29-1 with TRBJ2-4, with a weak D call TRBD2 (6 bases). The TCR originated in an adult with an advanced solid tumor such as melanoma, head and neck, liver or kidney cancer. The CDR3 nucleotides are TGCAGCGTGGAGGGAACGGCCAAAAACATTCAGTACTTC. Encoded protein: CSVEGTAKNIQYF.